This TCR beta chain was recovered during a study of T cell responses to AZD1222 COVID-19 vaccine. Study observations and caveats: Samples come after the peak T cell response, not at day 14.

The CDR3 totals 12 residues. V was cut by 7 bases and J by 0 bases, with 7 bases left in between. Germline lookup yields CDR1 MNHEY and CDR2 SVGAGI. About this clone itself: Its cognate antigen is unknown.

This table comes from immunoSEQ multiplex PCR, and its TCRdb copy is limited to in-frame clones, with some not included. Among roughly 30,000 clones, around 86% were seen once, and the ten largest hold 1.3%. The sequence derives from an adult in good health. The rearrangement links TRBV6-5 to TRBJ2-7, with unresolved D. The sample consisted of peripheral blood, taken on day 0 of AZD1222 vaccination. CDR3: CASTAVSYEQYF. DNA of the CDR3: TGTGCCAGCACTGCAGTCTCCTACGAGCAGTACTTC.